The 29 T cell receptor beta chains below were found in one sample sequenced in a study of CD8 T cells in Susac syndrome. Random hexamers were used to reverse transcribe an amount of about 0.45 to 1 ug RNA. TCRdb ran MiXCR on the immunoSEQ multiplex PCR reads and lists one entry per CDR3 protein. The sample lists more than 200,000 distinct CDR3 sequences, roughly 93% occurring once. The specimen sequenced was CD4+ T cells from PBMCs. The source is a human donor with multiple sclerosis.

This sequence joins TRBV15 and TRBJ2-1; TRBD1 aligns across 7 bases. Germline trimming cut 0 bases from V and 3 bases from J; bases unmatched to any gene: 8. The germline V gene encodes CDR1 LNHNV and CDR2 YYDKDF (reference sequence). This CDR3 is 17 amino acids long. CDR3 sequence reads: CATSRDPQGVSYNEQFF. DNA for the CDR3: TGTGCCACCAGCAGAGATCCTCAGGGGGTGAGCTACAATGAGCAGTTCTTC. The entire variable domain, with the rest obtained from reference TRBV15 and TRBJ2-1, is as follows: DAMVIQNPRYQVTQFGKPVTLSCSQTLNHNVMYWYQQKSSQAPKLLFHYYDKDFNNEADTPDNFQSRRPNTSFCFLDIRSPGLGDTAMYLCATSRDPQGVSYNEQFFGPGTRLTVL.

The rearrangement joins TRBV6-5 to TRBJ2-1; D ambiguous. V lost 6 bases to trimming and J lost 3 bases, with 15 bases between them. CDR1 MNHEY and CDR2 SVGAGI come from the germline V gene. The CDR3 spans 15 residues. The CDR3 sequence: CASSSLGSGYNEQFF. The CDR3 nucleotides are TGTGCCAGCAGCTCGTTGGGGTCGGGCTACAATGAGCAGTTCTTC.

V is TRBV27 and J is TRBJ1-1; tentative D call: TRBD1 (5 bases). The length of the CDR3 is 15 residues. V gave up 6 bases and J gave up 4 bases, with 18 bases separating them. In germline, CDR1 is MNHEY, CDR2 SMNVEV (reference sequence). The CDR3, as DNA: TGTGCCAGCAGATCGTTATGGCGGGGCGCCACTGAAGCTTTCTTT. Protein product: CASRSLWRGATEAFF.

V is TRBV9 and J is TRBJ2-6; no definite D call. Trimming pared 0 bases from V and 3 bases from J, leaving 4 bases between. CDR1 and CDR2 from the germline V gene are SGDLS and YYNGEE. The CDR3 loop spans 14 amino acids. The CDR3 is CASSVAVGANVLTF. CDR3 DNA: TGTGCCAGCAGCGTAGCGGTTGGGGCCAACGTCCTGACTTTC. Combining the CDR3 with reference TRBV9 and TRBJ2-6 gives the whole variable domain DSGVTQTPKHLITATGQRVTLRCSPRSGDLSVYWYQQSLDQGLQFLIQYYNGEERAKGNILERFSAQQFPDLHSELNLSSLELGDSALYFCASSVAVGANVLTFGAGSRLTVL.

The V call is TRBV20-1, the J call TRBJ2-5; D is perhaps TRBD1 (6 bases). Per germline, CDR1 DFQATT and CDR2 SNEGSKA (reference sequence). The V end lost 2 bases, the J end lost 1 base, and 17 bases lay between the germline ends. This CDR3 contains 16 residues. The CDR3 reads CSARRFDRLTQETQYF. CDR3 nucleotides: TGCAGTGCTAGACGATTCGACAGGCTAACCCAAGAGACCCAGTACTTC.

The V and J genes are TRBV9 and TRBJ2-7; 11 bases align to TRBD2. V lost 4 bases and J lost 4; bases outside the gene matches: 16. The CDR3 is made up of 18 amino acids. The germline V gene has CDR1 SGDLS and CDR2 YYNGEE. This chain's CDR3 is CASSPRPGTSGTPYEQYF. The CDR3 DNA reads TGTGCCAGCAGCCCCCGTCCCGGGACTAGCGGCACGCCATACGAGCAGTACTTC.

This clonotype came up once. The chain employs TRBV6-1 and TRBJ2-1; unclear D gene. V lost 3 bases and J 11 bases, leaving 11 bases between the germline ends. Germline loops: CDR1 MNHNS, CDR2 SASEGT. The CDR3 is 12 amino acids. DNA of the CDR3: TGTGCCAGCAGTGATCACGGGCAGAAGCAGTTCTTC. It codes for CASSDHGQKQFF.

The chain employs TRBV4-1 and TRBJ2-7; D unclear. CDR3 length equals 15 residues. CDR1 is MGHRA, CDR2 YSYEKL, per germline. V dropped 4 bases and J dropped 2 bases, with 15 bases sitting between them. In DNA form, the CDR3 reads TGCGCCAGCAGCCTAAGCCTCGGACGGGCCTACGAGCAGTACTTC. Its protein product is CASSLSLGRAYEQYF.

J is TRBJ2-1 and V is TRBV29-1; D not resolved. This CDR3 has 12 residues. In germline, CDR1 is SQVTM, CDR2 ANQGSEA. The V gene lost 4 bases and the J gene lost 5 bases, with 9 bases spanning the gap. The CDR3 DNA is TGCAGCGTTGTTATACTCGACAATGAGCAGTTCTTC. Its translation is CSVVILDNEQFF.

This clonotype has only one observation. This sequence joins TRBV7-3 and TRBJ2-3, with 7 positions matching TRBD1. J was trimmed by 2 bases and V by 5 bases; bases with no gene match: 13. CDR3 length equals 17 residues. Germline V lookup: CDR1 SGHTA, CDR2 FQGTGA. The CDR3 region is CASSPEGRQGSTDTQYF. The CDR3 nucleotides are TGTGCCAGCAGCCCCGAGGGTAGACAGGGTTCCACAGATACGCAGTATTTT.

The rearrangement uses TRBV5-1 and TRBJ2-5; D not resolved. V lost 1 base and J lost 5, with 12 bases in between. The CDR3 spans 14 residues. The V gene's germline CDR1 is SGHRS and CDR2 YFSETQ. CDR3 sequence (DNA): TGCGCCAGCAGCTTGAGCCCACCCGGGGAGACCCAGTACTTC. It translates to CASSLSPPGETQYF.

For the CDR3, the DNA is TGTGCCAGCAGCTTAGTTCTGGGTGGGCACACTGAAGCTTTCTTT. Protein: CASSLVLGGHTEAFF. The chain uses TRBV11-3 and TRBJ1-1; D is undetermined. The CDR3 is 15 residues long. Trimming cost V 1 base and J 3 bases, with 12 bases left between them. Germline values: CDR1 SGHNT, CDR2 YENEEA. Using reference TRBV11-3 and TRBJ1-1 for the parts outside the CDR3, the full variable domain is EAGVVQSPRYKIIEKKQPVAFWCNPISGHNTLYWYLQNLGQGPELLIRYENEEAVDDSQLPKDRFSAERLKGVDSTLKIQPAELGDSAVYLCASSLVLGGHTEAFFGQGTRLTVV.

CDR3 region: CSVASTAASTEAFF. The CDR3 nucleotides read TGCAGCGTTGCCTCCACAGCGGCGAGCACTGAAGCTTTCTTT. V and J are TRBV29-1 and TRBJ1-1; D gene uncertain. Looked up from germline, CDR1 is SQVTM and CDR2 is ANQGSEA. There are 14 residues in the CDR3. V was trimmed by 4 bases and J by 4 bases, leaving 16 bases between them.

This clonotype was counted only a few times. The chain uses TRBV14 and TRBJ2-7; D perhaps matches TRBD1 (6 bases). CDR1 and CDR2 (germline): SGHDN, FVKESK. This CDR3 has 13 amino acids. Between the trimmed V and J ends, which lost 5 bases and 3 bases, there was a span of 11 bases. The CDR3, as DNA: TGTGCCAGCAGCGACAGGCCCCTCTACGAGCAGTACTTC. It translates to CASSDRPLYEQYF.

V usage is TRBV5-4 and J usage is TRBJ2-7, with 14 bases lining up with TRBD2. The V and J ends lost 4 bases and 6 bases, in that order; junction bases with no gene match: 6. Germline lookup yields CDR1 SGHNT and CDR2 YYREEE (reference sequence). The CDR3 is made up of 15 amino acids. CDR3 DNA sequence: TGTGCCAGCAGCCCGGGACTAGCGGGAGTCCCCGAGCAGTACGTC. It encodes CASSPGLAGVPEQYV.

The rearrangement links TRBV30 to TRBJ1-4, with TRBD1 matching 10 bases. V shed 6 bases and J 4 bases; nucleotides not matched to a gene: 5. The CDR3 has 14 amino acids. Germline V lookup: CDR1 GTSNPN, CDR2 SVGIG (reference sequence). The CDR3: CACNRDRGNEKLFF. Here the CDR3 DNA reads TGTGCCTGCAATCGGGACAGGGGTAATGAAAAACTGTTTTTT.

This chain connects TRBV7-9 to TRBJ2-1; 9 positions match TRBD2. This CDR3 comprises 16 residues. Germline lookup yields CDR1 SEHNR and CDR2 FQNEAQ (reference sequence). The V and J ends lost 5 bases and 0 bases, in that order; junction bases with no gene match: 5. CDR3 sequence reads: CASSKTAGGSYNEQFF. As DNA, the CDR3 is TGTGCCAGCAGCAAAACAGCGGGAGGCTCCTACAATGAGCAGTTCTTC.

The CDR3 spells CSAGNDRGSYGYTF. The CDR3 bases are TGCAGTGCTGGCAACGACAGGGGTTCCTATGGCTACACCTTC. This rearrangement joins TRBV20-1 to TRBJ1-2, with 8 nucleotides matching TRBD1. This CDR3 contains 14 residues. V lost 5 bases and J lost 4; bases outside the gene matches: 9. The germline CDR1 and CDR2 sequences are DFQATT and SNEGSKA (reference sequence).

The chain is built from TRBV3-1 and TRBJ1-2, with D hard to call. The CDR3 contains 16 residues. Between the trimmed V and J ends, which lost 0 bases and 4 bases, there was a span of 15 bases. The germline V gene encodes CDR1 LGHDT and CDR2 YNNKEL (reference sequence). The CDR3 DNA follows: TGTGCCAGCAGCCAAGATGGCCGTAGTCCTCTCTATGGCTACACCTTC. Protein sequence: CASSQDGRSPLYGYTF.

The chain couples TRBV6-1 to TRBJ1-1; 9 bases are shared with TRBD1. Germline assignment: CDR1 MNHNS and CDR2 SASEGT. CDR3 size: 16 residues. The V and J ends lost 7 bases and 5 bases, in that order; junction bases with no gene match: 14. This CDR3 reads CASKNLQGQGDTEAFF. DNA of the CDR3: TGTGCCAGCAAGAATCTACAGGGACAGGGTGATACTGAAGCTTTCTTT.

The genes are TRBV6-1 and TRBJ2-7, with 9 bases identical to TRBD2. Germline loops: CDR1 MNHNS, CDR2 SASEGT. J gave up 1 base and V 4 bases, and 8 bases lay outside the gene matches. The CDR3 sequence is 16 residues long. As DNA, the CDR3 is TGTGCCAGCAGTGGCCGTTGGCGGGGGGGGTCCTACGAGCAGTACGTC. It is translated as CASSGRWRGGSYEQYV.

This chain joins TRBV12-3 or TRBV12-4 and TRBJ1-4; D unclear. V lost 5 bases and J 7 bases, leaving 17 bases between the germline ends. The CDR3 is 15 residues long. The CDR3 loop is CASSPGTHGVEKLFF. In DNA form, the CDR3 reads TGTGCCAGCAGTCCCGGAACCCACGGGGTTGAAAAACTGTTTTTT.

This clonotype has only one observation. The gene calls are TRBV28 and TRBJ2-7, with unresolved D. This CDR3 is 16 amino acids long. The V gene lost 1 base and the J gene lost 0 bases, with 13 bases spanning the gap. Germline values: CDR1 MDHEN, CDR2 SYDVKM. For the CDR3, the DNA is TGTGCCAGCAGTTTATCCCGGTGGGGATCCTCCTACGAGCAGTACTTC. This translates into CASSLSRWGSSYEQYF.

J is TRBJ2-2 and V is TRBV18; D is ambiguous. V was cut by 2 bases and J by 7 bases, with 14 bases left in between. Germline loops: CDR1 KGHSH, CDR2 LQKENI. The CDR3 runs 15 residues. Written as DNA, the CDR3 is TGTGCCAGCTCACCAATAGGCCCCTCGGGCGGGGAGCTGTTTTTT. Protein product: CASSPIGPSGGELFF.

The rearrangement joins TRBV20-1 to TRBJ2-3, with 10 nucleotides matching TRBD2. Germline-derived CDR1 and CDR2 are DFQATT and SNEGSKA (reference sequence). CDR3 size: 17 residues. Germline trimming cut 2 bases from V and 4 bases from J; bases unmatched to any gene: 12. The CDR3 loop reads CSARSVAGGFIADTQYF. The CDR3 DNA reads as TGCAGTGCTAGATCAGTAGCGGGAGGCTTTATAGCAGATACGCAGTATTTT.

The V gene is TRBV18, the J gene TRBJ1-2, with unresolved D. CDR3 size: 15 residues. The germline V gene encodes CDR1 KGHSH and CDR2 LQKENI. The V gene lost 4 bases and the J gene lost 3 bases, with 15 bases spanning the gap. The CDR3 spells CASSQDPPLDYGYTF. The CDR3 coding sequence is TGTGCCAGCTCACAAGACCCTCCCCTTGACTATGGCTACACCTTC.

The genes are TRBV10-3 and TRBJ2-2; D uncertain. With 3 bases removed from V and 4 bases from J, the gap between germline ends came to 0 bases. Per germline, CDR1 ENHRY and CDR2 SYGVKD. This CDR3 region has 11 residues. The CDR3 nucleotides read TGTGCCATCAGTGACACCGGGGAGCTGTTTTTT. It yields the protein CAISDTGELFF.

The chain has TRBV19 and TRBJ2-7; D gene uncertain. CDR1 LNHDA and CDR2 SQIVND come from the germline V gene (reference sequence). The CDR3 extends over 16 amino acids. The V and J ends lost 1 base and 0 bases respectively, with 13 bases between them. In nucleotides, the CDR3 is TGTGCCAGTAGTATAGCAGGCAGTTCCAGCTCCTACGAGCAGTACTTC. Its protein product is CASSIAGSSSSYEQYF.

The chain uses TRBV19 and TRBJ1-5, with a possible D match to TRBD1 (5 bases). V was clipped by 4 bases and J by 2 bases, with 21 bases between them. CDR1 is LNHDA and CDR2 is SQIVND in the germline V gene (reference sequence). This CDR3 has 18 residues. CDR3 residues: CASSKGTLLPSGNQPQHF. Written as DNA, the CDR3 is TGTGCCAGTAGTAAGGGGACCCTCCTCCCGAGCGGCAATCAGCCCCAGCATTTT. Complete variable domain (other parts from reference TRBV19 and TRBJ1-5): DGGITQSPKYLFRKEGQNVTLSCEQNLNHDAMYWYRQDPGQGLRLIYYSQIVNDFQKGDIAEGYSVSREKKESFPLTVTSAQKNPTAFYLCASSKGTLLPSGNQPQHFGDGTRLSIL.